A single sample is the source of the 23 T cell receptor beta chains below, sequenced in a study of control samples from healthy donors and cancer patients. TCRdb's table, derived via immunoSEQ multiplex PCR, lists solely in-frame clones and lacks some. Of 80,000 to 100,000 clones listed, roughly 92% are singletons. The source material was blood. The source is a human donor in good health. The donor label of this sample is uncertain.

This clone has only one observation. The chain carries TRBV5-1 and TRBJ1-1; a weak D match, TRBD1 (5 bases). The CDR3 covers 13 residues. Deletions cut 4 bases from V and 0 bases from J, with 7 bases between. CDR1 is SGHRS and CDR2 is YFSETQ in the germline V gene. The CDR3 DNA sequence: TGCGCCAGCAGCGGGGGAGTGAACACTGAAGCTTTCTTT. As protein: CASSGGVNTEAFF.

V gene TRBV23-1 combines with J gene TRBJ2-3; D not certain. TRBV23-1 is classed as an ORF, of uncertain function. This CDR3 comprises 17 residues. The V gene lost 4 bases and the J gene lost 2 bases, with 19 bases spanning the gap. The CDR3 DNA sequence: TGCGCCAGCAGTCGAACTGGCCAGCAAGTTCCCACAGATACGCAGTATTTT. It encodes CASSRTGQQVPTDTQYF.

V gene TRBV9 combines with J gene TRBJ1-1; TRBD1 matches at 11 bases. CDR3 length: 16 residues. The germline V gene encodes CDR1 SGDLS and CDR2 YYNGEE. V shed 4 bases and J 9 bases; nucleotides not matched to a gene: 14. CDR3 bases: TGTGCCAGCAGCACCGGACAGGGGGCGATAGGCCAAAAAGCTTTCTTT. It encodes CASSTGQGAIGQKAFF.

This chain links TRBV4-3 with TRBJ2-1; D is perhaps TRBD2 (5 bases). CDR1 and CDR2 (germline): LGHNA, YSLEER. V dropped 0 bases and J dropped 6 bases, with 9 bases sitting between them. The CDR3 runs 14 residues. CDR3 nucleotide sequence: TGCGCCAGCAGCCAAGAGGAGAGGGCCAATGAGCAGTTCTTC. It codes for CASSQEERANEQFF.

The V gene is TRBV5-1, the J gene TRBJ2-5; TRBD2 matches at 13 bases. Germline trimming cut 4 bases from V and 3 bases from J; bases unmatched to any gene: 3. The CDR3 is 15 residues long. Per the germline V gene, CDR1 is SGHRS and CDR2 is YFSETQ. The CDR3 region is CASSHGTSGEETQYF. Here the CDR3 DNA reads TGCGCCAGCAGCCATGGGACTAGCGGGGAAGAGACCCAGTACTTC.

This chain connects TRBV23-1 to TRBJ2-4; 11 bases match TRBD2. TRBV23-1 carries the ORF label, with uncertain function. V shed 7 bases, J shed 0 bases, and the junction held 11 bases outside the gene matches. This CDR3 contains 18 residues. This CDR3 is CASKTGPSGGLAKNIQYF. The CDR3, as DNA: TGCGCCAGCAAAACCGGCCCTAGCGGGGGGTTAGCCAAAAACATTCAGTACTTC.

The chain links TRBV9 to TRBJ2-1; 11 nucleotides match TRBD2. The CDR3 covers 16 residues. After removal of 3 bases from V and 3 bases from J, the junction contained 5 bases not matched to a gene. Germline lookup yields CDR1 SGDLS and CDR2 YYNGEE. Written as DNA, the CDR3 is TGTGCCAGCAGCGGTCCGACTAGCGGGGACTACAATGAGCAGTTCTTC. Its protein is CASSGPTSGDYNEQFF.

The chain recombines TRBV18 with TRBJ2-2, with D possibly matching TRBD1 (6 bases). V lost 2 bases to trimming and J lost 1 base, with 11 bases between them. The CDR3 is made up of 16 amino acids. Germline V gives CDR1 KGHSH, CDR2 LQKENI. The CDR3 DNA reads TGTGCCAGCTCACCAATCGCGACAGGGAACACCGGGGAGCTGTTTTTT. This gives the protein CASSPIATGNTGELFF. The full variable domain, completed using reference TRBV18 and TRBJ2-2, is NAGVMQNPRHLVRRRGQEARLRCSPMKGHSHVYWYRQLPEEGLKFMVYLQKENIIDESGMPKERFSAEFPKEGPSILRIQQVVRGDSAAYFCASSPIATGNTGELFFGEGSRLTVL.

This clone has a single count. V usage is TRBV3-1 (or the pseudogene TRBV3-2) and J usage is TRBJ2-7, with 11 nucleotides matching TRBD1. Germline CDR1 and CDR2: LGHDT and YNNKEL (reference sequence). The V segment lost 1 base and the J segment 4 bases; nucleotides outside the gene matches: 6. This CDR3 is built from 16 residues. DNA for the CDR3: TGTGCCAGCAGCCAAGGGTGGACAGGGGGCCCTTACGAGCAGTACGTC. Translating gives CASSQGWTGGPYEQYV.

The chain has TRBV5-8 and TRBJ1-6; 8 positions match TRBD1. The V gene's germline CDR1 is SGHTS and CDR2 YDEGEE. Trimming cost V 2 bases and J 7 bases; bases outside gene matches: 5. This CDR3 has 15 amino acids. The CDR3 sequence: CASSFRGPGNSPLHF. CDR3 DNA sequence: TGTGCCAGCAGCTTCAGGGGGCCGGGGAATTCACCCCTCCACTTT. Looking up the rest from reference TRBV5-8 and TRBJ1-6 gives the full variable domain: EAGVTQSPTHLIKTRGQQATLRCSPISGHTSVYWYQQALGLGLQFLLWYDEGEERNRGNFPPRFSGRQFPNYSSELNVNALELEDSALYLCASSFRGPGNSPLHFGNGTRLTVT.

As regards this clone: Germline is not matched at one junction end, which may reflect a read error. CDR3 residues: CAASDSGGGTEAFF. DNA of the CDR3: TGTGCCGCCAGTGATTCGGGGGGGGGCACTGAAGCTTTCTTT. The J gene is TRBJ1-1, the V gene TRBV24-1; D possibly corresponds to TRBD1 (5 bases). In germline, CDR1 is KGHDR, CDR2 SFDVKD. The CDR3 has 14 amino acids.

This chain joins TRBV27 and TRBJ2-7; 8 bases align to TRBD2. The J segment lost 3 bases and the V segment lost 6 bases, leaving 10 bases of the junction unmatched. Germline V gene data show CDR1 as MNHEY and CDR2 as SMNVEV (reference sequence). The CDR3 runs 15 residues. In DNA form, the CDR3 reads TGTGCCAGCAGCCCCCCCGGACTAGCCCTCTACGAGCAGTACTTC. It translates to CASSPPGLALYEQYF.

V usage is TRBV5-4 and J usage is TRBJ2-7; D is ambiguous. There are 14 residues in the CDR3. CDR1 is SGHNT, CDR2 YYREEE, per germline (reference sequence). V lost 4 bases to trimming and J lost 0 bases, with 11 bases between them. DNA for the CDR3: TGTGCCAGCAGCCCGGGCCTCACCTCCTACGAGCAGTACTTC. Residues: CASSPGLTSYEQYF. The entire variable domain, with the rest obtained from reference TRBV5-4 and TRBJ2-7, is as follows: ETGVTQSPTHLIKTRGQQVTLRCSSQSGHNTVSWYQQALGQGPQFIFQYYREEENGRGNFPPRFSGLQFPNYSSELNVNALELDDSALYLCASSPGLTSYEQYFGPGTRLTVT.

The rearrangement joins TRBV5-1 to TRBJ2-1, with TRBD2 identical over 15 bases. The V gene's germline CDR1 is SGHRS and CDR2 YFSETQ. The junction had 12 bases not matched to a gene; V was cut back by 4 bases and J by 10 bases. CDR3 size: 17 residues. The CDR3 DNA follows: TGCGCCAGCAGCCGGACTAGCGGGGGGGCCAAGGTAAGCGAGCAGTTCTTC. This codes for CASSRTSGGAKVSEQFF.

The chain has TRBV11-1 and TRBJ2-2; no reliable D call. The V end lost 1 base, the J end lost 5 bases, and 11 bases lay between the germline ends. CDR3 length: 15 residues. The V gene's germline CDR1 is SGHAT and CDR2 FQDESV (reference sequence). DNA of the CDR3: TGTGCCAGCAGCTTAGAACGGGCGGTAACCGGGGAGCTGTTTTTT. Translating gives CASSLERAVTGELFF.

The chain has TRBV14 and TRBJ1-2, with D perhaps matching TRBD1 (5 bases). CDR3 length equals 13 residues. V lost 6 bases, J lost 4 bases, and 12 bases lay in between. Per germline, CDR1 SGHDN and CDR2 FVKESK. CDR3 protein: CASSPDSSYGYTF. CDR3 sequence (DNA): TGTGCCAGCAGTCCAGACAGCAGCTATGGCTACACCTTC.

The rearrangement links TRBV7-6 to TRBJ2-1; D not resolved. The V gene's germline CDR1 is SGHVS and CDR2 FNYEAQ. There are 16 residues in the CDR3. The V gene lost 5 bases and the J gene lost 0 bases, with 14 bases spanning the gap. CDR3: CASSIVEASSYNEQFF. The CDR3 region has the DNA TGTGCCAGCAGCATCGTAGAGGCGAGCTCCTACAATGAGCAGTTCTTC.

This clone has a single count. V and J are TRBV2 and TRBJ1-3; 8 nucleotides line up with TRBD1. V dropped 6 bases and J dropped 4; count of bases not matched to a gene: 5. The CDR3 is 14 residues long. Per germline, CDR1 SNHLY and CDR2 FYNNEI. CDR3 bases: TGTGCCAGCAGAAGGACAGGGCCAGGAAACACCATATATTTT. Translating gives CASRRTGPGNTIYF.

V is TRBV4-3 and J is TRBJ1-5; D is unresolved. Germline V gene sequence: CDR1 LGHNA, CDR2 YSLEER. This CDR3 has 15 residues. V lost 0 bases and J lost 5, with 11 bases in between. The CDR3 protein is CASSQDARQYQPQHF. The CDR3 DNA follows: TGCGCCAGCAGCCAAGATGCGCGGCAGTATCAGCCCCAGCATTTT.

The V call is TRBV5-4, the J call TRBJ1-1; 8 bases line up with TRBD1. The CDR3 is 16 amino acids. Germline V gene sequence: CDR1 SGHNT, CDR2 YYREEE (reference sequence). The V segment lost 5 bases and the J segment 7 bases; nucleotides outside the gene matches: 16. The CDR3 loop reads CASSIEDRAASFEAFF. For the CDR3, the DNA is TGTGCCAGCAGTATCGAGGACAGGGCGGCCTCATTTGAAGCTTTCTTT.

This clone is termed medium-sized (0.01 to 0.1%). The chain has TRBV19 and TRBJ1-3; 8 bases align to TRBD1. CDR1 LNHDA and CDR2 SQIVND come from the germline V gene (reference sequence). V shed 10 bases and J 0 bases; nucleotides not matched to a gene: 8. CDR3 size: 15 residues. This CDR3 is CATRGQARSGNTIYF. As DNA, the CDR3 is TGTGCCACACGGGGACAGGCCCGCTCTGGAAACACCATATATTTT.

The chain is built from TRBV10-1 and TRBJ2-1; 7 bases fit TRBD2. The germline V gene has CDR1 WNHNN and CDR2 SYGVQD (reference sequence). The CDR3 runs 15 residues. The ends lost 0 bases at V and 5 bases at J; junction bases unmatched: 4. The CDR3 spells CASSESRDYNNEQFF. The CDR3, as DNA: TGCGCCAGCAGTGAGTCTCGGGACTATAACAATGAGCAGTTCTTC.

This chain joins TRBV10-3 and TRBJ2-1; D is possibly TRBD1 (6 bases). CDR3 length equals 13 residues. CDR1 is ENHRY, CDR2 SYGVKD, per germline. V lost 8 bases and J 4 bases, leaving 12 bases between the germline ends. This CDR3 reads CAIARGDYNEQFF. The CDR3 DNA reads as TGTGCCATCGCCAGGGGAGATTACAATGAGCAGTTCTTC.